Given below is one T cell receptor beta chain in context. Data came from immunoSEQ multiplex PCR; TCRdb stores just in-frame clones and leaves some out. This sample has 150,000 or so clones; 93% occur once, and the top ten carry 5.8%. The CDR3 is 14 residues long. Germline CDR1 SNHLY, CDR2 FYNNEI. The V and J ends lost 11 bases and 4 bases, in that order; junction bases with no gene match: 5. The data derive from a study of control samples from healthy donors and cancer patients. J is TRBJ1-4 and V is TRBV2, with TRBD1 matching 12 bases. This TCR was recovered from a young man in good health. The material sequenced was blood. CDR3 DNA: TGTGCCGGGGGGACAGGGGGCCTTAATGAAAAACTGTTTTTT. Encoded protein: CAGGTGGLNEKLFF. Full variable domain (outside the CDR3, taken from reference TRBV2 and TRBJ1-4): EPEVTQTPSHQVTQMGQEVILRCVPISNHLYFYWYRQILGQKVEFLVSFYNNEISEKSEIFDDQFSVERPDGSNFTLKIRSTKLEDSAMYFCAGGTGGLNEKLFFGSGTQLSVL.